The 31 T cell receptor beta chains below come from one sample, sequenced in a study of patients and donors after allogeneic stem cell transplantation (dated by TCRdb to 2018 to 2020). The method behind the library was RT-PCR. The run used a NextSeq 550. The public reads were quality trimmed at Q25 with fastp and then assembled into clones with MiXCR by TCRdb, keeping productive beta chains. Every distinct CDR3 protein forms one entry, paired with its most common genes and DNA. This sample is represented by more than 150,000 distinct CDR3 sequences; roughly 22% of them were singletons. Roughly 27% of the sample goes to the ten largest clones. Sequencing was performed on blood, either unsorted or a sorted T cell fraction (not recorded which). The receptors were gathered from a human donor who was either an allogeneic HSCT recipient or a stem cell or donor lymphocyte infusion donor (not recorded which). It is not recorded whose cells these are; they may come from a transplant donor.

The chain has TRBV4-2 and TRBJ2-1; D is uncertain. This CDR3 is built from 12 residues. Germline V gene lookup returns CDR1 LGHNA and CDR2 YNFKEQ. Trimming shortened V by 0 bases and J by 5 bases, and 2 bases separated the two germline ends. The CDR3 loop reads CASSQDNNEQFF. CDR3 nucleotide sequence: TGTGCCAGCAGCCAAGATAACAATGAGCAGTTCTTC.

This clonotype occurred a few times. This chain joins TRBV12-3 or TRBV12-4 and TRBJ2-5; D tentatively fits TRBD1 or TRBD2 (5 bases each). The CDR3 loop spans 12 amino acids. Deletions cut 9 bases from V and 2 bases from J, with 10 bases between. The DNA of the CDR3 is TGTGCCAGTAGCGAGGGGCAAGAGACCCAGTACTTC. The encoded protein is CASSEGQETQYF.

This clonotype turned up a few times. The V and J genes are TRBV21-1 and TRBJ1-2. TRBV21-1 has pseudogene status. The length of the CDR3 is 14 residues. The CDR3 DNA follows: TGTGCCAGCAGCTGGCAAACGCGCGGGTATGGCTACACCTTC. It codes for CASSWQTRGYGYTF.

This clonotype appeared many times. The V and J genes are TRBV19 and TRBJ1-2; 8 nucleotides agree with TRBD1. Germline CDR1 LNHDA, CDR2 SQIVND (reference sequence). The length of the CDR3 is 16 residues. J lost 5 bases, V lost 6 bases, and 14 bases had no gene match. The CDR3 loop reads CASRGQGTVDPYGYTF. CDR3 coding DNA: TGTGCCAGTAGAGGACAGGGAACCGTAGACCCGTATGGCTACACCTTC.

The genes are TRBV10-3 and TRBJ2-3, with TRBD2 identical over 10 bases. The CDR3 consists of 16 residues. Looked up from germline, CDR1 is ENHRY and CDR2 is SYGVKD. J was trimmed by 4 bases and V by 0 bases; bases with no gene match: 4. The CDR3 region is CAISESAGGRADTQYF. CDR3 sequence (DNA): TGTGCCATCAGTGAGTCAGCGGGAGGGCGTGCAGATACGCAGTATTTT.

This clonotype was detected only a few times. Here the CDR3 DNA reads TGCAGTGCTACGGGACAAATCTACGAGCAGTACTTC. It translates to CSATGQIYEQYF. This chain connects TRBV20-1 to TRBJ2-7, with D possibly being TRBD1 (6 bases). Per the germline V gene, CDR1 is DFQATT and CDR2 is SNEGSKA (reference sequence). CDR3 length equals 12 residues. The germline V and J ends were trimmed by 4 bases and 3 bases, with 10 bases remaining between them.

This clonotype was found a few times. The rearrangement links TRBV29-1 to TRBJ2-4; perhaps TRBD1 as D (5 bases). Between the trimmed V and J ends, which lost 6 bases and 0 bases, there was a span of 12 bases. The length of the CDR3 is 14 residues. Germline V gene data show CDR1 as SQVTM and CDR2 as ANQGSEA. CDR3 loop: CSVKGNLAKNIQYF. DNA of the CDR3: TGCAGCGTGAAGGGGAATCTAGCCAAAAACATTCAGTACTTC.

The chain joins TRBV29-1 to TRBJ2-1; D gene unclear. V shed 7 bases and J shed 8 bases, with 15 bases lying between them. The CDR3 runs 12 residues. Germline CDR1 SQVTM, CDR2 ANQGSEA. Written as DNA, the CDR3 is TGCAGCGGGGCGGCACCGAGTGATGAGCAGTTCTTC. Translated, it gives CSGAAPSDEQFF.

This clonotype was observed a handful of times. The V gene is TRBV10-3, the J gene TRBJ2-5; D is unresolved. The CDR3 runs to 14 residues. Deletions cut 2 bases from V and 0 bases from J, with 7 bases between. Germline CDR1 reads ENHRY; CDR2 reads SYGVKD. CDR3 loop: CAISEVGYQETQYF. The CDR3 DNA is TGTGCCATCAGTGAGGTGGGGTACCAAGAGACCCAGTACTTC.

The chain combines TRBV27 with TRBJ2-3, with a possible D match to TRBD1 (6 bases). The CDR3 length is 15 residues. Trimming cost V 6 bases and J 3 bases, with 16 bases left between them. The germline V gene encodes CDR1 MNHEY and CDR2 SMNVEV (reference sequence). The CDR3 sequence: CASRNQQGKTDTQYF. The CDR3 DNA sequence: TGTGCCAGCAGAAATCAACAGGGTAAAACAGATACGCAGTATTTT.

This clonotype appeared a few times. The genes are TRBV20-1 and TRBJ2-7; TRBD1 matches 8 bases. The germline CDR1 and CDR2 sequences are DFQATT and SNEGSKA (reference sequence). This CDR3 region has 14 residues. V gave up 3 bases and J gave up 3 bases; unmatched junction bases: 7. In DNA, the CDR3 is TGCAGTGCTAGTGGGACAGGAAATGACTACGAGCAGTACTTC. Translation: CSASGTGNDYEQYF.

The J gene is TRBJ1-1, the V gene TRBV2; a weak D match, TRBD1 (6 bases). The CDR3 contains 13 residues. Trimming cost V 4 bases and J 8 bases, with 14 bases left between them. Looked up from germline, CDR1 is SNHLY and CDR2 is FYNNEI. CDR3 sequence (DNA): TGTGCCAGCAGTGTGCCCAGGGGACCCGAAGCTTTCTTT. This gives the protein CASSVPRGPEAFF.

The genes are TRBV6-5 and TRBJ1-2; D unresolved. Per the germline V gene, CDR1 is MNHEY and CDR2 is SVGAGI. The CDR3 length is 15 residues. V was cut by 0 bases and J by 11 bases, with 19 bases left in between. For the CDR3, the DNA is TGTGCCAGCAGTTACTCGTTGGCGGGAGTACCAAAGTACACCTTC. Its translation is CASSYSLAGVPKYTF.

The chain joins TRBV9 to TRBJ2-2, with 8 bases aligning to TRBD2. Unmatched junction bases numbered 8, after V lost 1 base and J lost 3 bases. The CDR3 is 17 amino acids. Germline V gene lookup returns CDR1 SGDLS and CDR2 YYNGEE. This CDR3 reads CASSVSSGSFDTGELFF. The CDR3 nucleotides are TGTGCCAGCAGCGTATCAAGCGGGAGTTTCGACACCGGGGAGCTGTTTTTT.

This clonotype was observed a few times. This chain uses TRBV11-3 with TRBJ1-1; tentative D call: TRBD1 (6 bases). The CDR3 extends over 15 amino acids. The V and J ends lost 5 bases and 3 bases respectively, with 16 bases between them. Germline CDR1 SGHNT, CDR2 YENEEA. Here the CDR3 reads CASSPRAGADTEAFF. Here the CDR3 DNA reads TGTGCCAGCAGCCCCCGGGCAGGGGCGGACACTGAAGCTTTCTTT.

The rearrangement uses TRBV20-1 and TRBJ1-1, with a tentative D call TRBD1 (6 bases). This CDR3 spans 14 amino acids. CDR1 is DFQATT, CDR2 SNEGSKA, per germline (reference sequence). V lost 3 bases and J lost 2, with 13 bases in between. In DNA, the CDR3 is TGCAGTGCTAGTGGTAGGGGGGGAAACACTGAAGCTTTCTTT. Translating gives CSASGRGGNTEAFF.

The rearrangement uses TRBV2 and TRBJ2-2; 10 positions agree with TRBD1. The junction had 8 bases not matched to a gene; V was cut back by 6 bases and J by 7 bases. Germline V gene data show CDR1 as SNHLY and CDR2 as FYNNEI. CDR3 length: 15 amino acids. For the CDR3, the DNA is TGTGCCAGCAGAGCCGGGACAGGGGAAGACGGGGAGCTGTTTTTT. Amino acid sequence: CASRAGTGEDGELFF.

This chain links TRBV10-3 with TRBJ1-2, with unresolved D. The CDR3 sequence is 14 residues long. Looked up from germline, CDR1 is ENHRY and CDR2 is SYGVKD. Trimming shortened V by 2 bases and J by 3 bases, and 10 bases separated the two germline ends. The CDR3 protein is CAISESSGDYGYTF. For the CDR3, the DNA is TGTGCCATCAGTGAGAGCTCGGGAGACTATGGCTACACCTTC.

The J gene is TRBJ1-1, the V gene TRBV20-1, with 7 bases aligning to TRBD1. V shed 0 bases and J 3 bases; nucleotides not matched to a gene: 1. This CDR3 has 13 amino acids. CDR1 is DFQATT, CDR2 SNEGSKA, per germline (reference sequence). Here the CDR3 DNA reads TGCAGTGCTAGAGAAGACAGGGACACTGAAGCTTTCTTT. The encoded protein is CSAREDRDTEAFF.

The chain is built from TRBV7-9 and TRBJ2-3, with D perhaps being TRBD1 or TRBD2 (5 bases each). Trimming left V 5 bases short and J 3 bases short, with 18 bases between. Germline CDR1 SEHNR, CDR2 FQNEAQ (reference sequence). CDR3 length: 16 residues. The CDR3 DNA follows: TGTGCCAGCAGCCCCTTCGAGGGCAGGGATACAGATACGCAGTATTTT. It codes for CASSPFEGRDTDTQYF.

This clonotype has just a few counts. The chain combines TRBV5-1 with TRBJ2-5; D perhaps matches TRBD2 (6 bases). V was pared by 2 bases and J by 1 base, with 15 bases between. This CDR3 spans 16 amino acids. In germline, CDR1 is SGHRS, CDR2 YFSETQ. The CDR3 region is CASSLRGNRVQETQYF. Written as DNA, the CDR3 is TGCGCCAGCAGCTTACGGGGGAATCGGGTCCAAGAGACCCAGTACTTC.

The gene calls are TRBV5-6 and TRBJ2-1; no clear D gene. CDR3 length: 17 residues. Germline assignment: CDR1 SGHDT and CDR2 YYEEEE. Deletions cut 1 base from V and 0 bases from J, with 14 bases between. The CDR3 protein is CASSLLVAFSSYNEQFF. DNA of the CDR3: TGTGCCAGCAGCTTGTTAGTCGCGTTCAGCTCCTACAATGAGCAGTTCTTC.

This rearrangement joins TRBV21-1 to TRBJ2-5; TRBD1 is taken as the D call from the table, unchecked against the DNA. TRBV21-1 is designated a pseudogene. The CDR3 consists of 15 residues. CDR3 DNA: TGTGCCAGCAGCAAAGGACAGGGCAAATTAAAGACCCAGTACTTC. It codes for CASSKGQGKLKTQYF.

The CDR3 protein is CASSRGDSHTDTQYF. The CDR3 nucleotides read TGCGCCAGCAGCCGGGGGGACAGTCACACAGATACGCAGTATTTT. The chain uses TRBV5-1 and TRBJ2-3; D may be TRBD1 or TRBD2 (7 bases each). CDR1 SGHRS and CDR2 YFSETQ come from the germline V gene. This CDR3 has 15 amino acids. V lost 4 bases and J lost 2, with 14 bases in between.

In this sample, this clonotype turned up a few times. This chain links TRBV12-3 or TRBV12-4 with TRBJ1-2; D is ambiguous. The V gene lost 1 base and the J gene lost 5 bases, with 17 bases spanning the gap. This CDR3 is built from 16 residues. The CDR3 nucleotides read TGTGCCAGCAGTTTAGGCAGAAGCTACCTCTGGTATGGCTACACCTTC. Translating gives CASSLGRSYLWYGYTF.

This chain joins TRBV5-1 and TRBJ2-3; 9 nucleotides align to TRBD1. CDR1 and CDR2 from the germline V gene are SGHRS and YFSETQ. The CDR3 covers 16 residues. After removal of 4 bases from V and 5 bases from J, the junction contained 11 bases not matched to a gene. CDR3 sequence: CASSPHYRGLGDTQYF. CDR3 coding DNA: TGCGCCAGCAGCCCCCACTACAGGGGGCTTGGAGATACGCAGTATTTT.

This clonotype was seen only a few times. This chain uses TRBV12-3 or TRBV12-4 with TRBJ2-7; 7 nucleotides line up with TRBD1. V lost 5 bases to trimming and J lost 7 bases; unmatched junction nucleotides: 8. The CDR3 runs 13 residues. The CDR3 loop reads CASSITGVWEQYF. The CDR3 nucleotides are TGTGCCAGCAGTATCACAGGGGTGTGGGAGCAGTACTTC.

V is TRBV6-5 and J is TRBJ2-7, with unresolved D. Between the trimmed V and J ends, which lost 5 bases and 4 bases, there was a span of 9 bases. The CDR3 is 12 residues long. Germline assignment: CDR1 MNHEY and CDR2 SVGAGI. For the CDR3, the DNA is TGTGCCAGCAGTGTCAACCTGTACGAGCAGTACTTC. Protein: CASSVNLYEQYF.

The V gene is TRBV20-1, the J gene TRBJ2-7, with D perhaps TRBD1 (6 bases). Germline V CDR1 and CDR2: DFQATT, SNEGSKA (reference sequence). With 1 base removed from V and 3 bases from J, the gap between germline ends came to 13 bases. The CDR3 is 14 amino acids. The CDR3: CSARVPGTNYEQYF. As DNA, the CDR3 is TGCAGTGCTAGAGTCCCAGGGACAAACTACGAGCAGTACTTC.

In this sample, this clonotype turned up a few times. This chain joins TRBV29-1 and TRBJ2-2; D is perhaps TRBD2 (6 bases). Germline V gives CDR1 SQVTM, CDR2 ANQGSEA. The CDR3 is 12 residues long. Between the trimmed V and J ends, which lost 5 bases and 4 bases, there was a span of 8 bases. The CDR3 bases are TGCAGCGTTCGGACTATCACCGGGGAGCTGTTTTTT. This codes for CSVRTITGELFF.

The CDR3 DNA is TGTGCCAGCAGCTTGAAGACTAGCGGGAGACCTAATGAGCAGTTCTTC. This encodes CASSLKTSGRPNEQFF. This rearrangement joins TRBV7-8 to TRBJ2-1, with 12 bases fitting TRBD2. The V and J ends lost 3 bases and 7 bases, in that order; junction bases with no gene match: 7. Germline V gene lookup returns CDR1 SGHVS and CDR2 FQNEAQ. CDR3 length: 16 amino acids.